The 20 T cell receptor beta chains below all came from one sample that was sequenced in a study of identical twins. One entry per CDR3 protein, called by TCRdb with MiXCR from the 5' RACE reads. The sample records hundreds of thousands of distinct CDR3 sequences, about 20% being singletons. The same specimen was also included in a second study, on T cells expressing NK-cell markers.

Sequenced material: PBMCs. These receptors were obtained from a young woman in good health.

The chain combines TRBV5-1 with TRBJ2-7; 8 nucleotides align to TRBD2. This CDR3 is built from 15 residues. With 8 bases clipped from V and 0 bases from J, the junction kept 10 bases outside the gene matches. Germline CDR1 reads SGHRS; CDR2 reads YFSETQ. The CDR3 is CASSRERGYSYEQYF. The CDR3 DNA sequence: TGCGCCAGTAGCAGAGAGCGGGGGTACTCCTACGAGCAGTACTTC.

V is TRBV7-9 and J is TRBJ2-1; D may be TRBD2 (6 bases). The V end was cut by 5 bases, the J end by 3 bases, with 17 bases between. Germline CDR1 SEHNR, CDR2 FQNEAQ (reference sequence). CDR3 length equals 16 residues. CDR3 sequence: CASSSWDSLGYNEQFF. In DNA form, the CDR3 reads TGTGCCAGCAGCAGCTGGGACTCCCTAGGCTACAATGAGCAGTTCTTC. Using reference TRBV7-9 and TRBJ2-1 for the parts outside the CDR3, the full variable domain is DTGVSQNPRHKITKRGQNVTFRCDPISEHNRLYWYRQTLGQGPEFLTYFQNEAQLEKSRLLSDRFSAERPKGSFSTLEIQRTEQGDSAMYLCASSSWDSLGYNEQFFGPGTRLTVL.

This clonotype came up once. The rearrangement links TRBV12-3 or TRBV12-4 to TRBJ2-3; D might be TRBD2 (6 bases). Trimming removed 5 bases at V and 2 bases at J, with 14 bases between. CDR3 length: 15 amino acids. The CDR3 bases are TGTGCCAGCAGTAGTATAGCGGATATCACAGATACGCAGTATTTT. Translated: CASSSIADITDTQYF.

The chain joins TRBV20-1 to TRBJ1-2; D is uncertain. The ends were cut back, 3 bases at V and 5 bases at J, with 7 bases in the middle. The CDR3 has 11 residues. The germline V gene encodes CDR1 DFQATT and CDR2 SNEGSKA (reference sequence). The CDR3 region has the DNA TGCAGTGCTAGTAGGACTTATGGCTACACCTTC. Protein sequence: CSASRTYGYTF.

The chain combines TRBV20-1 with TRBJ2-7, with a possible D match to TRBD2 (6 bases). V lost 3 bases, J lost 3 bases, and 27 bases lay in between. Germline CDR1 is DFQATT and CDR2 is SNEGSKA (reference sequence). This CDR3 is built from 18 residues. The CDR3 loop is CSASGRMRSRSSHYEQYF. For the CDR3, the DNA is TGCAGTGCTAGTGGGAGGATGAGGAGCCGAAGTTCTCACTACGAGCAGTACTTC.

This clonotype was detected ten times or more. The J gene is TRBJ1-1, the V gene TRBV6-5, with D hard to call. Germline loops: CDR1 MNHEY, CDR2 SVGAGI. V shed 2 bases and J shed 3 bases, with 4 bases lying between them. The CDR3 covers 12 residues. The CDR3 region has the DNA TGTGCCAGCAGTTACGGAGACACTGAAGCTTTCTTT. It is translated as CASSYGDTEAFF.

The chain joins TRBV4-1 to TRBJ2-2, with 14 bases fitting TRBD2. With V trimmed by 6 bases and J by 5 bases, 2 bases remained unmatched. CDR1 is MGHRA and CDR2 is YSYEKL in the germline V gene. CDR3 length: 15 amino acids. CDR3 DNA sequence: TGCGCCAGCAGGACTAGCGGGGGGGAAACCGGGGAGCTGTTTTTT. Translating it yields CASRTSGGETGELFF.

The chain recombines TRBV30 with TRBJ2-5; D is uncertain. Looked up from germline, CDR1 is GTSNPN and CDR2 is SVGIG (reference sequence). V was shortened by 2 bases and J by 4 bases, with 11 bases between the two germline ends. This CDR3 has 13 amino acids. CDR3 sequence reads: CAWSSELAETQYF. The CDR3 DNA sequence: TGTGCCTGGAGTAGCGAGTTGGCAGAGACCCAGTACTTC.

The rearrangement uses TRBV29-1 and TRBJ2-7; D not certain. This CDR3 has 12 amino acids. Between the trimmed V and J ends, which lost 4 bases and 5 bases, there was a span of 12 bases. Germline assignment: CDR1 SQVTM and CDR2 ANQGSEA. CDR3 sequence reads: CSVAGGPDEQYF. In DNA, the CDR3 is TGCAGCGTTGCGGGCGGTCCGGACGAGCAGTACTTC.

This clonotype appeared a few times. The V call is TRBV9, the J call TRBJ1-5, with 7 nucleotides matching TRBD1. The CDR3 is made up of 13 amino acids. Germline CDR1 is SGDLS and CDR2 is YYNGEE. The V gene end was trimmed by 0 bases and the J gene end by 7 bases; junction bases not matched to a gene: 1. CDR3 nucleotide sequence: TGTGCCAGCAGCGTAGGGGGACAGCAGCCCCAGCATTTT. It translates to CASSVGGQQPQHF. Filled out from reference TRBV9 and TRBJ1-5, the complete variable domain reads DSGVTQTPKHLITATGQRVTLRCSPRSGDLSVYWYQQSLDQGLQFLIQYYNGEERAKGNILERFSAQQFPDLHSELNLSSLELGDSALYFCASSVGGQQPQHFGDGTRLSIL.

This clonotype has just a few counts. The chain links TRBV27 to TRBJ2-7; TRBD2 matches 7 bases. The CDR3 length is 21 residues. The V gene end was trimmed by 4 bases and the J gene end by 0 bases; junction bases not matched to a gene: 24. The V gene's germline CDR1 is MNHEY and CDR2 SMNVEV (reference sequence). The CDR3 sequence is CASSSAVTSSWGGNPSYEQYF. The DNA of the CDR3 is TGTGCCAGCAGTTCCGCGGTCACATCTAGCTGGGGGGGGAATCCCTCCTACGAGCAGTACTTC.

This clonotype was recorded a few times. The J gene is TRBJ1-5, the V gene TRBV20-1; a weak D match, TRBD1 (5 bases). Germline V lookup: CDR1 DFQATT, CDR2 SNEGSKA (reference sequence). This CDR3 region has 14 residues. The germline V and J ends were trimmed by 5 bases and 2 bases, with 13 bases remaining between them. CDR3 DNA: TGCAGTGCTGAGGCGGGGGATGGCAATCAGCCCCAGCATTTT. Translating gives CSAEAGDGNQPQHF.

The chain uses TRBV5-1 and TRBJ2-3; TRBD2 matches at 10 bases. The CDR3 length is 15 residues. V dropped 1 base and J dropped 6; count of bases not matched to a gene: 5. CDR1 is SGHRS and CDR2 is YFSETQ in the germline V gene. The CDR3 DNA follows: TGCGCCAGCAGCTTGACTAGCGGGGCGAGGGATACGCAGTATTTT. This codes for CASSLTSGARDTQYF.

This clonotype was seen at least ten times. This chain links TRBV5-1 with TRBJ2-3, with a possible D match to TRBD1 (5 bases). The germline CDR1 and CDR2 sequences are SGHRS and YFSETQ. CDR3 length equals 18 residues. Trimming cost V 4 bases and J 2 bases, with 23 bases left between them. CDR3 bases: TGCGCCAGCAGCCAGGGATTTCGTACGACTTCAAACACAGATACGCAGTATTTT. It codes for CASSQGFRTTSNTDTQYF.

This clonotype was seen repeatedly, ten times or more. CDR3 coding DNA: TGCAGCGTTCCCAGGTACAATGAGCAGTTCTTC. Protein product: CSVPRYNEQFF. The genes are TRBV29-1 and TRBJ2-1; D unresolved. V was cut by 5 bases and J by 4 bases, with 6 bases left in between. This CDR3 has 11 amino acids. Germline V gene sequence: CDR1 SQVTM, CDR2 ANQGSEA.

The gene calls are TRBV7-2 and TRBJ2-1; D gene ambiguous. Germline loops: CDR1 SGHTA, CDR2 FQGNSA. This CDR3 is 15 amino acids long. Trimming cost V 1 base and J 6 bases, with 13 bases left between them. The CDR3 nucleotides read TGTGCCAGCAGCTTAGTTGGTCAAATCCTCAATGAGCAGTTCTTC. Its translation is CASSLVGQILNEQFF. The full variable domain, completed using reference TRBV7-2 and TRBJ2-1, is GAGVSQSPSNKVTEKGKDVELRCDPISGHTALYWYRQSLGQGLEFLIYFQGNSAPDKSGLPSDRFSAERTGGSVSTLTIQRTQQEDSAVYLCASSLVGQILNEQFFGPGTRLTVL.

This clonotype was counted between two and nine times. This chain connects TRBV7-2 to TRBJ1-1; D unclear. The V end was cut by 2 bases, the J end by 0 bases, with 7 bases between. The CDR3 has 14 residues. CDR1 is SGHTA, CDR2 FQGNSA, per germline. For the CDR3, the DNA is TGTGCCAGCAGCTTATATTTAGTGAACACTGAAGCTTTCTTT. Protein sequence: CASSLYLVNTEAFF.

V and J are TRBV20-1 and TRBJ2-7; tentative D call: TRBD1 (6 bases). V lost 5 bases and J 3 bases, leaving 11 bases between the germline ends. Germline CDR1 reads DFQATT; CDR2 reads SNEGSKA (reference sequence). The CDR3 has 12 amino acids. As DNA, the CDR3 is TGCAGTGCTGCCGGGACAAACTACGAGCAGTACTTC. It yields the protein CSAAGTNYEQYF.

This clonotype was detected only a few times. In nucleotides, the CDR3 is TGCGCCAGCAGCCCCCCAGTACAGGGGGTAGGAGCTTTCTTT. Translating it yields CASSPPVQGVGAFF. The rearrangement links TRBV5-1 to TRBJ1-1; 8 nucleotides line up with TRBD1. CDR1 is SGHRS and CDR2 is YFSETQ in the germline V gene. This CDR3 has 14 amino acids. V lost 4 bases and J lost 10; bases outside the gene matches: 12. Full variable domain (missing parts from reference TRBV5-1 and TRBJ1-1): KAGVTQTPRYLIKTRGQQVTLSCSPISGHRSVSWYQQTPGQGLQFLFEYFSETQRNKGNFPGRFSGRQFSNSRSEMNVSTLELGDSALYLCASSPPVQGVGAFFGQGTRLTVV.

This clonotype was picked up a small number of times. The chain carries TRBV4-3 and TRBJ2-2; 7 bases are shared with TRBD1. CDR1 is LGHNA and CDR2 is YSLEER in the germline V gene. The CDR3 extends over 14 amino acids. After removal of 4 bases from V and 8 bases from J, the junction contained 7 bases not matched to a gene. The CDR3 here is CASSPRTGGGELFF. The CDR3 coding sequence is TGCGCCAGCAGCCCCCGGACAGGCGGGGGGGAGCTGTTTTTT.